This passage covers 16 T cell receptor beta chains from one sample sequenced in a study of T-cell reconstitution after alpha-beta-depleted transplantation in children. The TCRbeta library incorporated unique molecular identifiers. In TCRdb, the PCR reads were re-called with MiXCR into one record per CDR3 protein. This sample yields around 370,000 distinct CDR3 sequences, of which 10% are seen a single time; under 3% belongs to the top ten. The specimen comprised PBMCs from the stem cell graft donor, sampled from the stem cell graft. The source is a human donor who donated a stem cell graft to a child with acute lymphoblastic leukemia.

This clonotype showed up many times. The gene calls are TRBV9 and TRBJ2-3; D might be TRBD2 (6 bases). The CDR3 is made up of 14 amino acids. The germline gives CDR1 SGDLS, CDR2 YYNGEE. Trimming shortened V by 4 bases and J by 3 bases, and 12 bases separated the two germline ends. CDR3 residues: CASSRELGTDTQYF. The CDR3 DNA reads TGTGCCAGCAGCCGGGAGTTGGGAACAGATACGCAGTATTTT.

This clonotype was observed a few times. This CDR3 reads CSASPSSYSDTQYF. The CDR3 DNA follows: TGCAGTGCTAGTCCTTCTTCCTATTCAGATACGCAGTATTTT. The rearrangement links TRBV20-1 to TRBJ2-3; no firm D call. The CDR3 loop spans 14 amino acids. CDR1 is DFQATT and CDR2 is SNEGSKA in the germline V gene (reference sequence). Trimming removed 3 bases at V and 4 bases at J, with 14 bases between.

This clonotype was detected many times. The chain joins TRBV9 to TRBJ2-5, with 10 bases lining up with TRBD2. V shed 4 bases, J shed 4 bases, and the junction held 7 bases outside the gene matches. The CDR3 spans 15 residues. CDR1 and CDR2 from the germline V gene are SGDLS and YYNGEE. This CDR3 reads CASSLAGAGRETQYF. CDR3 DNA sequence: TGTGCCAGCAGCCTAGCGGGAGCGGGAAGAGAGACCCAGTACTTC.

This clonotype was seen at least ten times. The chain uses TRBV12-3 or TRBV12-4 and TRBJ2-1, with 9 bases that match TRBD2. Trimming took 6 bases from V and 6 from J; bases not matched to a gene: 6. CDR3 length: 14 amino acids. In DNA form, the CDR3 reads TGTGCCAGCAGAGCGGGAGGACGTTTCAATGAGCAGTTCTTC. It translates to CASRAGGRFNEQFF.

This sequence joins TRBV20-1 and TRBJ2-1, with 13 bases aligning to TRBD2. The V gene's germline CDR1 is DFQATT and CDR2 SNEGSKA (reference sequence). Losses at the gene ends were 7 bases for V and 0 bases for J; bases not matched to a gene: 12. The CDR3 length is 18 residues. CDR3: CSVPPGLAGTSSYNEQFF. CDR3 coding DNA: TGCAGTGTCCCTCCGGGACTAGCGGGGACCAGCTCCTACAATGAGCAGTTCTTC.

The chain combines TRBV27 with TRBJ2-3; 12 bases are shared with TRBD2. Germline V gives CDR1 MNHEY, CDR2 SMNVEV (reference sequence). The CDR3 is 17 residues long. V lost 4 bases, J lost 8 bases, and 13 bases stayed unmatched. CDR3 in DNA: TGTGCCAGCAGTTCTCCTATGACTAGCGGGAGCGGCCGTACGCAGTATTTT. Translated: CASSSPMTSGSGRTQYF.

The chain couples TRBV20-1 to TRBJ1-5, with 10 bases matching TRBD1. J lost 5 bases, V lost 2 bases, and 3 bases had no gene match. Germline CDR1 and CDR2: DFQATT and SNEGSKA (reference sequence). This CDR3 has 14 amino acids. DNA of the CDR3: TGCAGTGCTAGACCCGACAGGGGGCATCAGCCCCAGCATTTT. Protein product: CSARPDRGHQPQHF.

This chain uses TRBV12-3 or TRBV12-4 with TRBJ1-5; D unclear. CDR3 length: 12 residues. Between the trimmed V and J ends, which lost 5 bases and 7 bases, there was a span of 9 bases. The CDR3 spells CASSHLGQPQHF. CDR3 coding DNA: TGTGCCAGCAGTCACCTTGGACAGCCCCAGCATTTT.

This clonotype appeared a few times. The chain combines TRBV20-1 with TRBJ2-6; possible D gene TRBD2, 5 bases. Germline CDR1 DFQATT, CDR2 SNEGSKA (reference sequence). Deletions cut 3 bases from V and 2 bases from J, with 17 bases between. The CDR3 is made up of 17 amino acids. CDR3 sequence reads: CSAREAPHPPGANVLTF. The CDR3 bases are TGCAGTGCTAGGGAGGCGCCGCATCCCCCTGGGGCCAACGTCCTGACTTTC.

The chain couples TRBV4-3 to TRBJ2-5, with 8 bases matching TRBD2. J lost 7 bases, V lost 4 bases, and 14 bases had no gene match. Germline V CDR1 and CDR2: LGHNA, YSLEER. The CDR3 totals 16 residues. The CDR3 reads CASSPAVGSGGPTQYF. The CDR3 DNA reads as TGCGCCAGCAGCCCAGCTGTCGGGAGCGGGGGACCGACCCAGTACTTC.

This clonotype was found a few times. This chain connects TRBV12-3 or TRBV12-4 to TRBJ1-3; TRBD1 agrees at 10 bases. The CDR3 sequence is 16 residues long. The ends lost 3 bases at V and 3 bases at J; junction bases unmatched: 5. CDR3 DNA sequence: TGTGCCAGCAGTTTCGGACAGGGGGAGGTTGGAAACACCATATATTTT. Translation: CASSFGQGEVGNTIYF.

This clonotype occurred a few times. The gene calls are TRBV12-3 or TRBV12-4 and TRBJ2-3; D is uncertain. V was clipped by 5 bases and J by 0 bases, with 15 bases between them. The CDR3 has 16 residues. This chain's CDR3 is CASSHPLAPSTDTQYF. CDR3 nucleotides: TGTGCCAGCAGTCACCCTTTGGCGCCTAGCACAGATACGCAGTATTTT.

The rearrangement links TRBV4-1 to TRBJ2-7, with D unresolved. This CDR3 has 15 residues. Germline lookup yields CDR1 MGHRA and CDR2 YSYEKL. V was trimmed by 1 base and J by 2 bases, leaving 12 bases between them. Here the CDR3 DNA reads TGCGCCAGCAGCCAAGGGGTTTTAGGGACCTACGAGCAGTACTTC. Its translation is CASSQGVLGTYEQYF.

This clonotype was seen a handful of times. CDR3 bases: TGTGCCAGCAGCTTAGCTAGCGGACTGACCTACAATGAGCAGTTCTTC. It is translated as CASSLASGLTYNEQFF. The V gene is TRBV7-2, the J gene TRBJ2-1; perhaps TRBD2 as D (6 bases). The length of the CDR3 is 16 residues. Looked up from germline, CDR1 is SGHTA and CDR2 is FQGNSA. Trimming took 0 bases from V and 2 from J, leaving 11 bases between them.

V gene TRBV4-3 combines with J gene TRBJ2-3; D remains unclear. Germline assignment: CDR1 LGHNA and CDR2 YSLEER. This CDR3 has 15 amino acids. V lost 0 bases and J lost 8, with 15 bases in between. The DNA of the CDR3 is TGCGCCAGCAGCCAAGATAACTACCCTCTGGCTACGCAGTATTTT. It is translated as CASSQDNYPLATQYF.

There are many counts of this clonotype. The chain links TRBV11-2 to TRBJ2-1, with TRBD2 as a possible D gene (6 bases). V lost 1 base and J 8 bases, leaving 9 bases between the germline ends. The CDR3 sequence is 13 residues long. CDR1 is SGHAT and CDR2 is FQNNGV in the germline V gene. CDR3 protein: CASSLAGVDEQFF. The CDR3 nucleotides read TGTGCCAGCAGCTTAGCGGGAGTGGATGAGCAGTTCTTC. Full variable domain (remainder filled in from reference TRBV11-2 and TRBJ2-1): EAGVAQSPRYKIIEKRQSVAFWCNPISGHATLYWYQQILGQGPKLLIQFQNNGVVDDSQLPKDRFSAERLKGVDSTLKIQPAKLEDSAVYLCASSLAGVDEQFFGPGTRLTVL.